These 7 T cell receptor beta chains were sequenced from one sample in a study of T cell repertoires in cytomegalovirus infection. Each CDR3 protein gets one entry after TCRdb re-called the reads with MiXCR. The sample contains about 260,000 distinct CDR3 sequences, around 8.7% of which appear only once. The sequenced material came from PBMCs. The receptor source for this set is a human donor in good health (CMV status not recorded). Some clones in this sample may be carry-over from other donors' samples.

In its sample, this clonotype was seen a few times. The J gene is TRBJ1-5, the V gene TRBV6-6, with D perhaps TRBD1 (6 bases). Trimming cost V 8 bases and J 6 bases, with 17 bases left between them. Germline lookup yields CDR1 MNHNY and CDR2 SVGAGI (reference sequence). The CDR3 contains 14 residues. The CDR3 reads CASQGAGESQPQHF. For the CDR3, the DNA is TGTGCCAGCCAAGGGGCAGGGGAGAGTCAGCCCCAGCATTTT.

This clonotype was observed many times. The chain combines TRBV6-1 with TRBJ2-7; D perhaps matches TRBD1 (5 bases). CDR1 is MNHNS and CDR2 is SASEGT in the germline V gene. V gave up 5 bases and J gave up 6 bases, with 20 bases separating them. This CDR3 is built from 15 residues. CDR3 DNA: TGTGCCAGCAGTCTTCGGATGCAGGGTGTAGGCGAGCAGTACTTC. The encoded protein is CASSLRMQGVGEQYF.

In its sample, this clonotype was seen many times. CDR3 sequence: CASSLAIREVRNTEAFF. The CDR3 nucleotides are TGTGCCAGCAGCTTAGCGATCAGGGAAGTAAGGAACACTGAAGCTTTCTTT. The rearrangement joins TRBV7-2 to TRBJ1-1; tentative D call: TRBD1 (5 bases). This CDR3 spans 17 amino acids. The V end lost 0 bases, the J end lost 1 base, and 15 bases lay between the germline ends. The germline V gene has CDR1 SGHTA and CDR2 FQGNSA.

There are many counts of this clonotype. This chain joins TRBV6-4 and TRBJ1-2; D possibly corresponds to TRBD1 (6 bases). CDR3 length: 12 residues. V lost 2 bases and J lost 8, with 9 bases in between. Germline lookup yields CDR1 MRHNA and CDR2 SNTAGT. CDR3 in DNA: TGTGCCAGCAGTGACCCAGGGGTAGGCTACACCTTC. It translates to CASSDPGVGYTF.

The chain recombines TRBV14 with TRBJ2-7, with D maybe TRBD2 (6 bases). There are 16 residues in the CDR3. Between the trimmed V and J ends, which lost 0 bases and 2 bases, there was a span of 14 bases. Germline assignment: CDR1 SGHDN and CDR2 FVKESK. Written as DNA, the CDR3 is TGTGCCAGCAGCCAAGATGTCCGGGGGTCCACCTACGAGCAGTACTTC. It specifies CASSQDVRGSTYEQYF.

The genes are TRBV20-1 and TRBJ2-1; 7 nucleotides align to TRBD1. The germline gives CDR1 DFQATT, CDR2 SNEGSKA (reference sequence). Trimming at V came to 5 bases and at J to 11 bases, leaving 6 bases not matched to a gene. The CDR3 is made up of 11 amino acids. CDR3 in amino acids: CSAAQGDQQFF. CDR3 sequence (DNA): TGCAGTGCTGCCCAGGGGGATCAGCAGTTCTTC.

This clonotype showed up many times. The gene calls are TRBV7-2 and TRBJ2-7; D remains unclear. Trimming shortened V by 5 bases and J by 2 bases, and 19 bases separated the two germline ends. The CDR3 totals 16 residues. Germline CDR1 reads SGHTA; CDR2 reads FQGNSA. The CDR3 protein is CASSLGPQPAPYEQYF. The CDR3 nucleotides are TGTGCCAGCAGCCTCGGACCCCAACCGGCTCCCTACGAGCAGTACTTC.